This entry lists 23 T cell receptor beta chains sequenced from one sample in a study of T cell responses to AZD1222 COVID-19 vaccine. Assay used: immunoSEQ multiplex PCR; TCRdb lists only in-frame clones, some missing. In the table there are 130,000 or so clones, 89% of which are singletons. The sequencing here drew on peripheral blood, taken on day 0 of AZD1222 vaccination. Every receptor here comes from an adult in good health.

The chain is built from TRBV4-3 and TRBJ2-7; 9 nucleotides align to TRBD1. The CDR3 has 14 amino acids. V shed 4 bases and J 2 bases; nucleotides not matched to a gene: 3. The germline V gene has CDR1 LGHNA and CDR2 YSLEER. Here the CDR3 DNA reads TGCGCCAGCAGCCCCCGACAGGGGGCCTACGAGCAGTACTTC. Translated, it gives CASSPRQGAYEQYF.

The chain employs TRBV5-8 and TRBJ1-5, with 7 bases aligning to TRBD1. The V gene end was trimmed by 4 bases and the J gene end by 1 base; junction bases not matched to a gene: 17. Germline CDR1 and CDR2: SGHTS and YDEGEE. The CDR3 spans 19 residues. The DNA for the CDR3 is TGTGCCAGCAGCGGCACCATTACCGGGACAGCGGCAAGCAATCAGCCCCAGCATTTT. Its translation: CASSGTITGTAASNQPQHF. Together with reference TRBV5-8 and TRBJ1-5, the CDR3 gives the full variable domain: EAGVTQSPTHLIKTRGQQATLRCSPISGHTSVYWYQQALGLGLQFLLWYDEGEERNRGNFPPRFSGRQFPNYSSELNVNALELEDSALYLCASSGTITGTAASNQPQHFGDGTRLSIL.

This chain uses TRBV29-1 with TRBJ1-2; tentative D call: TRBD1 (5 bases). CDR1 and CDR2 (germline): SQVTM, ANQGSEA. The CDR3 has 12 residues. V gave up 6 bases and J gave up 3 bases, with 11 bases separating them. As DNA, the CDR3 is TGCAGCGTGGTGACAGATTACTATGGCTACACCTTC. Translation gives CSVVTDYYGYTF.

V is TRBV13 and J is TRBJ1-5; D remains unclear. The CDR3 is made up of 12 amino acids. Per germline, CDR1 PRHDT and CDR2 FYEKMQ (reference sequence). The ends were cut back, 4 bases at V and 5 bases at J, with 6 bases in the middle. The CDR3 is CASSSRDQPQHF. The CDR3 region has the DNA TGTGCCAGCAGCTCGCGCGATCAGCCCCAGCATTTT. The whole variable domain, filled in from reference TRBV13 and TRBJ1-5, reads AAGVIQSPRHLIKEKRETATLKCYPIPRHDTVYWYQQGPGQDPQFLISFYEKMQSDKGSIPDRFSAQQFSDYHSELNMSSLELGDSALYFCASSSRDQPQHFGDGTRLSIL.

The chain combines TRBV2 with TRBJ1-1, with D possibly TRBD1 on 5 matching bases. Trimming shortened V by 5 bases and J by 0 bases, and 10 bases separated the two germline ends. Germline V lookup: CDR1 SNHLY, CDR2 FYNNEI. The CDR3 runs to 14 residues. CDR3 region: CASSFGTVNTEAFF. DNA of the CDR3: TGTGCCAGCAGTTTCGGGACGGTGAACACTGAAGCTTTCTTT.

J is TRBJ2-2 and V is TRBV12-3 or TRBV12-4; possibly TRBD1 for D (6 bases). The CDR3 extends over 13 amino acids. Trimming pared 10 bases from V and 7 bases from J, leaving 16 bases between. The CDR3 protein is CAIATQGHGELFF. In nucleotides, the CDR3 is TGTGCCATCGCGACCCAGGGGCACGGGGAGCTGTTTTTT.

The chain uses TRBV29-1 and TRBJ2-2; D possibly uses TRBD1 or TRBD2 (5 bases each). Germline V gene data show CDR1 as SQVTM and CDR2 as ANQGSEA. Between the trimmed V and J ends, which lost 2 bases and 0 bases, there was a span of 10 bases. The CDR3 contains 15 residues. The CDR3 DNA reads as TGCAGCGTTGAATATGGGGGAGCGAACACCGGGGAGCTGTTTTTT. Translation: CSVEYGGANTGELFF.

The table lists this clone with a few counts. The chain employs TRBV10-3 and TRBJ1-2; 7 nucleotides align to TRBD1. The germline CDR1 and CDR2 sequences are ENHRY and SYGVKD. The trim removed 3 bases at V and 8 bases at J, leaving 9 bases unmatched. The CDR3 consists of 14 residues. The CDR3 nucleotides are TGTGCCATCAGTGAAGGGGTAGGGGGCGAGGGCTACACCTTC. Translating it yields CAISEGVGGEGYTF.

The chain couples TRBV7-6 to TRBJ2-6, with no clear D. The germline V gene encodes CDR1 SGHVS and CDR2 FNYEAQ. The CDR3 runs to 17 residues. Trimming stripped 1 base from V and 2 bases from J, with 12 bases between. CDR3 region: CASSLEHPGAGANVLTF. The CDR3 DNA sequence: TGTGCCAGCAGCTTAGAGCATCCAGGAGCTGGGGCCAACGTCCTGACTTTC. Supplemented by reference TRBV7-6 and TRBJ2-6, the full variable domain reads GAGVSQSPRYKVTKRGQDVALRCDPISGHVSLYWYRQALGQGPEFLTYFNYEAQQDKSGLPNDRFSAERPEGSISTLTIQRTEQRDSAMYRCASSLEHPGAGANVLTFGAGSRLTVL.

The rearrangement links TRBV2 to TRBJ1-1; tentative D call: TRBD1 (5 bases). This CDR3 contains 13 residues. Germline CDR1 is SNHLY and CDR2 is FYNNEI. Between the trimmed V and J ends, which lost 7 bases and 0 bases, there was a span of 9 bases. The CDR3, as DNA: TGTGCCAGCACCAGGGTGATGAACACTGAAGCTTTCTTT. Protein: CASTRVMNTEAFF.

The count of this clone is one. The chain combines TRBV15 with TRBJ2-7; TRBD2 matches 10 bases. Per the germline V gene, CDR1 is LNHNV and CDR2 is YYDKDF (reference sequence). The CDR3 covers 15 residues. V gave up 4 bases and J gave up 5 bases; unmatched junction bases: 8. The DNA for the CDR3 is TGTGCCACCAGCACCCGACTAGCGGGCCGCCACGAGCAGTACTTC. Amino acid sequence: CATSTRLAGRHEQYF. The full variable domain, in which reference TRBV15 and TRBJ2-7 provide the parts outside the CDR3, is DAMVIQNPRYQVTQFGKPVTLSCSQTLNHNVMYWYQQKSSQAPKLLFHYYDKDFNNEADTPDNFQSRRPNTSFCFLDIRSPGLGDTAMYLCATSTRLAGRHEQYFGPGTRLTVT.

The genes are TRBV9 and TRBJ2-1; the D gene is possibly TRBD2 (5 bases). There are 15 residues in the CDR3. CDR1 and CDR2 (germline): SGDLS, YYNGEE. With 0 bases removed from V and 6 bases from J, the gap between germline ends came to 13 bases. In nucleotides, the CDR3 is TGTGCCAGCAGCGTAGCTCCGGGAATCCCCAATGAGCAGTTCTTC. Encoded protein: CASSVAPGIPNEQFF.

The gene calls are TRBV5-5 and TRBJ2-2; D call uncertain. The CDR3 has 13 residues. Trimming took 0 bases from V and 5 from J, leaving 5 bases between them. From germline, CDR1 is SGHKS and CDR2 YYEKEE (reference sequence). CDR3 sequence: CASSLDFTGELFF. DNA for the CDR3: TGTGCCAGCAGCTTGGACTTTACCGGGGAGCTGTTTTTT.

This chain joins TRBV5-8 and TRBJ1-5; D gene unclear. The CDR3 spans 13 residues. V lost 4 bases to trimming and J lost 3 bases, with 8 bases between them. CDR1 and CDR2 (germline): SGHTS, YDEGEE. The CDR3 is CASSRTVNQPQHF. The CDR3 nucleotides read TGTGCCAGCAGCCGTACCGTCAATCAGCCCCAGCATTTT.

The chain combines TRBV6-6 with TRBJ2-3; D possibly uses TRBD1 or TRBD2 (6 bases each). V lost 5 bases, J lost 1 base, and 19 bases lay in between. Germline loops: CDR1 MNHNY, CDR2 SVGAGI (reference sequence). The CDR3 has 17 amino acids. The CDR3 protein is CASSPRFGGPGTDTQYF. The CDR3 DNA is TGTGCCAGCAGTCCCCGGTTTGGGGGGCCGGGCACAGATACGCAGTATTTT.

The V and J genes are TRBV5-4 and TRBJ1-6; D is unclear. This CDR3 region has 14 residues. Germline V gene sequence: CDR1 SGHNT, CDR2 YYREEE (reference sequence). The V end was cut by 4 bases, the J end by 7 bases, with 12 bases between. CDR3 nucleotide sequence: TGTGCCAGCAGCCGAGGTCTGGGAAATTCACCCCTCCACTTT. Its protein is CASSRGLGNSPLHF.

The CDR3 reads CASSMTGQTYEQYF. The CDR3 coding sequence is TGTGCCAGTAGTATGACGGGACAGACCTACGAGCAGTACTTC. V is TRBV19 and J is TRBJ2-7; 7 bases line up with TRBD1. From germline, CDR1 is LNHDA and CDR2 SQIVND (reference sequence). The ends lost 3 bases at V and 2 bases at J; junction bases unmatched: 4. The CDR3 covers 14 residues.

The rearrangement joins TRBV3-1 (or the pseudogene TRBV3-2) to TRBJ1-2; 7 bases are shared with TRBD1. The CDR3 contains 14 residues. CDR1 and CDR2 from the germline V gene are LGHDT and YNNKEL (reference sequence). V was clipped by 1 base and J by 7 bases; unmatched bases: 6. As DNA, the CDR3 is TGTGCCAGCAGCCAAGCACCGACAGGGACTGGCTACACCTTC. It encodes CASSQAPTGTGYTF.

This chain links TRBV7-8 with TRBJ2-1; tentatively, D is TRBD2 (5 bases). With 1 base removed from V and 5 bases from J, the gap between germline ends came to 9 bases. CDR3 length equals 14 residues. Germline CDR1 and CDR2: SGHVS and FQNEAQ. CDR3 nucleotide sequence: TGTGCCAGCAGCTTAGGGACTTCCCACAATGAGCAGTTCTTC. Protein product: CASSLGTSHNEQFF.

About this clone: Distinct nucleotide sequences in the sample also encode this CDR3. The chain has TRBV6-2 or TRBV6-3 and TRBJ2-7; D remains unclear. Germline CDR1 and CDR2: MNHEY and SVGEGT. V was pared by 5 bases and J by 1 base, with 3 bases between. The CDR3 is 11 residues long. The CDR3 DNA reads TGTGCCAGCAGTGTATCCTACGAGCAGTACTTC. Protein sequence: CASSVSYEQYF.

The chain is built from TRBV5-4 and TRBJ1-6; a possible D gene is TRBD1 (6 bases). Germline CDR1 reads SGHNT; CDR2 reads YYREEE (reference sequence). V was cut by 1 base and J by 10 bases, with 12 bases left in between. CDR3 length: 14 residues. The CDR3 spells CASSLTGRGSPLHF. CDR3 coding DNA: TGTGCCAGCAGCTTGACAGGGCGAGGGTCACCCCTCCACTTT.

V and J are TRBV7-3 and TRBJ2-7, with D perhaps assigned TRBD1 or TRBD2 (5 bases each). The ends were cut back, 1 base at V and 5 bases at J, with 9 bases in the middle. In germline, CDR1 is SGHTA, CDR2 FQGTGA. This CDR3 has 13 amino acids. Here the CDR3 reads CASSLSGGNEQYF. The CDR3 DNA follows: TGTGCCAGCAGCTTAAGTGGGGGAAACGAGCAGTACTTC.

The rearrangement joins TRBV10-3 to TRBJ2-7; D tentatively reads TRBD1 or TRBD2 (6 bases each). V dropped 7 bases and J dropped 3 bases, with 7 bases sitting between them. There are 11 residues in the CDR3. The germline CDR1 and CDR2 sequences are ENHRY and SYGVKD. The CDR3 loop reads CAIKGGYEQYF. CDR3 DNA sequence: TGTGCCATCAAGGGGGGCTACGAGCAGTACTTC.